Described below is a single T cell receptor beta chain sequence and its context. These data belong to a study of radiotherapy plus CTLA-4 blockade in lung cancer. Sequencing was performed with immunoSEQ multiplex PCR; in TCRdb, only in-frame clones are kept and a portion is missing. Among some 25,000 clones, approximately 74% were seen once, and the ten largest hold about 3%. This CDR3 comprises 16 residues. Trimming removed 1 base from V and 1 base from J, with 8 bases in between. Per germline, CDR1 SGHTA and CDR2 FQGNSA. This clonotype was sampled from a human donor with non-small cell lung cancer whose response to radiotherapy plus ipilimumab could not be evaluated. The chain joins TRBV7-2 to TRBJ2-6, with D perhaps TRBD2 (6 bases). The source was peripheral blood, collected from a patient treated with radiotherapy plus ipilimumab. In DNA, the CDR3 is TGTGCCAGCAGCTTAGATAGCGGTTCTGGGGCCAACGTCCTGACTTTC. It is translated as CASSLDSGSGANVLTF.